Below are 5 T cell receptor beta chains sequenced from a single sample in a study of blood T cell repertoires in COVID-19 (dated by TCRdb to the early 2020s). Library generation was performed with the immunoSEQ multiplex PCR assay. TCRdb mirrors the immuneACCESS table, restricted to in-frame sequences. Some clones are absent from its copies; in checked studies, under half trace to an unresolved V gene, and the reason for the others is unknown. The sample table shows 65,000 or so clones, and approximately 84% are seen once. The leading ten clones occupy less than 4.5% of the sample. The sequenced sample consisted of peripheral blood. The receptor source for this set is a man between 60 and 70 years old with acute or convalescent COVID-19.

The J gene is TRBJ1-1, the V gene TRBV19; D not certain. V was cut by 1 base and J by 4 bases, with 7 bases left in between. The CDR3 contains 13 residues. Looked up from germline, CDR1 is LNHDA and CDR2 is SQIVND (reference sequence). This CDR3 reads CASSIVAGTEAFF. The CDR3 DNA reads TGTGCCAGTAGTATAGTTGCGGGCACTGAAGCTTTCTTT.

The rearrangement joins TRBV5-4 to TRBJ2-5; 9 nucleotides match TRBD1. The ends lost 4 bases at V and 5 bases at J; junction bases unmatched: 3. The CDR3 is 13 residues long. Looked up from germline, CDR1 is SGHNT and CDR2 is YYREEE (reference sequence). CDR3 sequence (DNA): TGTGCCAGCAGCGGACAGGGGCGGGAGACCCAGTACTTC. It encodes CASSGQGRETQYF.

This chain connects TRBV6-5 to TRBJ2-1; 11 bases are a match to TRBD2. CDR1 and CDR2 (germline): MNHEY, SVGAGI. CDR3 length equals 15 residues. The V and J ends lost 5 bases and 4 bases, in that order; junction bases with no gene match: 4. CDR3 DNA sequence: TGTGCCAGCAGTCAGGGGACTAGCGGATACAATGAGCAGTTCTTC. As protein: CASSQGTSGYNEQFF.

This clone was counted between two and nine times. The chain combines TRBV5-5 with TRBJ1-2; D is perhaps TRBD1 (6 bases). The CDR3 contains 14 residues. The V gene's germline CDR1 is SGHKS and CDR2 YYEKEE (reference sequence). V was trimmed by 4 bases and J by 3 bases, leaving 13 bases between them. The CDR3 region is CASSEQGTYYGYTF. CDR3 DNA sequence: TGTGCCAGCAGCGAACAGGGAACCTACTATGGCTACACCTTC.

This clone has more than one count but fewer than ten. This chain connects TRBV19 to TRBJ1-1, with D possibly being TRBD1 (5 bases). The CDR3 runs to 14 residues. V was cut by 4 bases and J by 0 bases, with 9 bases left in between. CDR1 is LNHDA, CDR2 SQIVND, per germline (reference sequence). DNA of the CDR3: TGTGCCAGTAGTAAACAGGACCTGAACACTGAAGCTTTCTTT. Its translation: CASSKQDLNTEAFF.